A single sample gave rise to the 9 T cell receptor beta chains below, sequenced in a study of T and B cells in COVID-19 patients (dated by TCRdb to the early 2020s). The reads were generated on an Illumina MiSeq. Multiplex PCR with BIOMED2 TRB-A/B primer pools was used to amplify TRB rearrangements. TCRdb took the public reads, trimmed them with fastp at Q25, ran MiXCR for clone calling and kept in-frame beta chains. Rows merge per CDR3 protein into single entries with the most common DNA and genes. The sample records roughly 5,000 distinct CDR3 sequences, roughly 33% of which are singletons. The top ten hold about 24% of the sample. TRB repertoires were amplified from 250-500 ng of genomic DNA extracted from blood. The source material was blood. The receptors here all came from a human donor who had recovered from COVID-19.

The chain links TRBV5-5 to TRBJ2-7, with 11 bases fitting TRBD1. The length of the CDR3 is 16 residues. Germline V gene lookup returns CDR1 SGHKS and CDR2 YYEKEE (reference sequence). The V and J ends lost 4 bases and 3 bases, in that order; junction bases with no gene match: 9. The CDR3 spells CASSQDSGTGGYEQYF. The CDR3 DNA reads TGTGCCAGCAGCCAAGATTCTGGGACAGGGGGCTACGAGCAGTACTTC.

The chain links TRBV12-3 or TRBV12-4 to TRBJ1-2; a possible D gene is TRBD1 (6 bases). This CDR3 spans 15 amino acids. V dropped 1 base and J dropped 4 bases, with 13 bases sitting between them. The CDR3 loop reads CASSLGQGWVYGYTF. The CDR3 nucleotides are TGTGCCAGCAGTTTAGGGCAGGGGTGGGTCTATGGCTACACCTTC.

This clonotype was seen a handful of times. CDR3 sequence: CASRHAPSKREQYF. CDR3 in DNA: TGTGCCAGCAGGCATGCACCCTCCAAAAGGGAGCAGTACTTC. The rearrangement uses TRBV5-5 and TRBJ2-7; no reliable D call. The V end lost 5 bases, the J end lost 7 bases, and 19 bases lay between the germline ends. Germline lookup yields CDR1 SGHKS and CDR2 YYEKEE (reference sequence). The CDR3 consists of 14 residues.

This clonotype was counted only a few times. The chain is built from TRBV12-3 or TRBV12-4 and TRBJ2-1; TRBD2 matches 8 bases. This CDR3 region has 15 residues. The V and J ends lost 2 bases and 6 bases, in that order; junction bases with no gene match: 6. Written as DNA, the CDR3 is TGTGCCAGCAGTTTACGGCGGGAGGCGGGCAATGAGCAGTTCTTC. Its translation is CASSLRREAGNEQFF.

The rearrangement joins TRBV30 to TRBJ1-2; 7 bases match TRBD1. After removal of 3 bases from V and 4 bases from J, the junction contained 8 bases not matched to a gene. CDR1 is GTSNPN, CDR2 SVGIG, per germline (reference sequence). The length of the CDR3 is 14 residues. The CDR3 sequence: CAWSKNRGSYGYTF. CDR3 in DNA: TGTGCCTGGAGCAAGAACAGGGGTTCCTATGGCTACACCTTC.

There are a few counts of this clonotype. The rearrangement uses TRBV27 and TRBJ1-4; TRBD1 might be the D (6 bases). Trimming removed 6 bases from V and 3 bases from J, with 14 bases in between. This CDR3 has 15 amino acids. Germline V gene data show CDR1 as MNHEY and CDR2 as SMNVEV (reference sequence). The CDR3 nucleotides read TGTGCCAGCAGCGCGGGAGCAGGGGCTAATGAAAAACTGTTTTTT. Protein: CASSAGAGANEKLFF.

The chain has TRBV6-1 and TRBJ1-2; D is perhaps TRBD1 (5 bases). CDR1 is MNHNS, CDR2 SASEGT, per germline. Deletions cut 0 bases from V and 7 bases from J, with 12 bases between. This CDR3 comprises 14 residues. The CDR3 loop is CASSEARDGAGYTF. CDR3 bases: TGTGCCAGCAGTGAAGCTCGGGACGGGGCTGGCTACACCTTC.

Sample share makes this clonotype medium-sized (0.01 to 0.1%). The chain carries TRBV19 and TRBJ2-2; D not certain. The CDR3 length is 14 residues. Trimming cost V 1 base and J 1 base, with 4 bases left between them. Per germline, CDR1 LNHDA and CDR2 SQIVND (reference sequence). The CDR3 loop reads CASSIGQNTGELFF. CDR3 nucleotide sequence: TGTGCCAGTAGTATAGGGCAGAACACCGGGGAGCTGTTTTTT.

Sample share makes this clonotype medium-sized. The chain employs TRBV19 and TRBJ2-7; 13 nucleotides align to TRBD2. This CDR3 has 13 residues. J was trimmed by 7 bases and V by 6 bases; bases with no gene match: 3. The germline V gene has CDR1 LNHDA and CDR2 SQIVND (reference sequence). CDR3 coding DNA: TGTGCCAGTAGCGCGGGACTAGCGGGAGAGCAGTACTTC. It encodes CASSAGLAGEQYF.